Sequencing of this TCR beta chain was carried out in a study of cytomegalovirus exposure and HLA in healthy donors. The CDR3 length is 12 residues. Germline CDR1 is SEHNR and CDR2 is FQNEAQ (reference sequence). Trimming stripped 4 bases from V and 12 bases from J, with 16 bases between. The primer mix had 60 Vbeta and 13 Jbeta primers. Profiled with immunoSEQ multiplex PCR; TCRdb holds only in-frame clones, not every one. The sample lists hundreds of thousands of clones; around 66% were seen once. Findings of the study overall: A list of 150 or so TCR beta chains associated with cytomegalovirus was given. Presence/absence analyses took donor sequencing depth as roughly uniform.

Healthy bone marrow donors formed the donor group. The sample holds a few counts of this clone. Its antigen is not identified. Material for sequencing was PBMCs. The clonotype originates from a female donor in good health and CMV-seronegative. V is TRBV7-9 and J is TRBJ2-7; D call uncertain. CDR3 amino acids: CASSSVASGWYF. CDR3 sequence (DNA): TGTGCCAGCAGCTCGGTGGCGTCCGGGTGGTACTTC. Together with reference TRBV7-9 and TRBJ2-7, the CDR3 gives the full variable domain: DTGVSQNPRHKITKRGQNVTFRCDPISEHNRLYWYRQTLGQGPEFLTYFQNEAQLEKSRLLSDRFSAERPKGSFSTLEIQRTEQGDSAMYLCASSSVASGWYFGPGTRLTVT.